Each of the 6 T cell receptor beta chains below was sequenced from the same sample in a study of CD8 T cells in ankylosing spondylitis listed by TCRdb under 2017. The protocol used for the library was 5' RACE. Sequencing instrument: Illumina HiSeq 2500. TCRdb handled the public reads itself, with Q25 trimming in fastp and clone calling in MiXCR, and kept productive beta chains. One record per CDR3 amino acid sequence lists the most common genes and DNA. The sample table contains around 280,000 distinct CDR3 sequences; only one count was recorded for around 19% of them. 7.8% of the sample is in the top ten clones. The sample comprised blood, either unsorted or a sorted T cell fraction (not recorded which). The source is a male donor with ankylosing spondylitis or in good health (not recorded which).

This clonotype was seen a handful of times. This chain joins TRBV5-1 and TRBJ2-5; D might be TRBD1 or TRBD2, each matching 5 bases. With 3 bases removed from V and 1 base from J, the gap between germline ends came to 19 bases. Germline CDR1 SGHRS, CDR2 YFSETQ. This CDR3 region has 17 residues. The CDR3 region is CASSYERGSVTQETQYF. Written as DNA, the CDR3 is TGCGCCAGCAGCTACGAGAGGGGTAGCGTCACCCAAGAGACCCAGTACTTC.

This clonotype was counted between two and nine times. This chain joins TRBV5-1 and TRBJ2-5; D possibly corresponds to TRBD2 (5 bases). Germline CDR1 is SGHRS and CDR2 is YFSETQ. V was shortened by 0 bases and J by 5 bases, with 14 bases between the two germline ends. The CDR3 has 15 residues. The CDR3 here is CASSLAGVSVETQYF. CDR3 in DNA: TGCGCCAGCAGCTTGGCCGGGGTGTCGGTGGAGACCCAGTACTTC.

There are a few counts of this clonotype. The V and J genes are TRBV7-9 and TRBJ1-4, with a tentative D call TRBD1 (5 bases). CDR1 is SEHNR, CDR2 FQNEAQ, per germline (reference sequence). The V and J ends lost 0 bases and 7 bases respectively, with 6 bases between them. There are 13 residues in the CDR3. The CDR3 coding sequence is TGTGCCAGCAGCTTAGCAGGGGCTGAAAAACTGTTTTTT. Its protein is CASSLAGAEKLFF.

The chain is built from TRBV12-3 or TRBV12-4 and TRBJ1-2; 11 bases fit TRBD1. The V and J ends lost 7 bases and 8 bases, in that order; junction bases with no gene match: 9. This CDR3 comprises 14 residues. CDR3 nucleotide sequence: TGTGCCAGCACCTACGGACAGGGGGCCGGAGGCTACACCTTC. Encoded protein: CASTYGQGAGGYTF.

This clonotype has more than one count but fewer than ten. The chain is built from TRBV25-1 and TRBJ2-3; 8 bases are shared with TRBD1. Trimming removed 7 bases from V and 12 bases from J; junction bases left unmatched: 6. The V gene's germline CDR1 is MGHDK and CDR2 SYGVNS. CDR3 length equals 11 residues. The CDR3 DNA is TGTGCCAGCACACGGACAGGGCCACAGTATTTT. Translation gives CASTRTGPQYF.

This clonotype was counted at least ten times. CDR3 bases: TGTGCCAGCGCCACGCCGGACAGGGCGGCAGATACGCAGTATTTT. Translation: CASATPDRAADTQYF. This rearrangement joins TRBV6-2 or TRBV6-3 to TRBJ2-3; the match to TRBD1 covers 8 bases. V was clipped by 8 bases and J by 4 bases; unmatched bases: 11. The CDR3 is 15 amino acids. Per the germline V gene, CDR1 is MNHEY and CDR2 is SVGEGT.